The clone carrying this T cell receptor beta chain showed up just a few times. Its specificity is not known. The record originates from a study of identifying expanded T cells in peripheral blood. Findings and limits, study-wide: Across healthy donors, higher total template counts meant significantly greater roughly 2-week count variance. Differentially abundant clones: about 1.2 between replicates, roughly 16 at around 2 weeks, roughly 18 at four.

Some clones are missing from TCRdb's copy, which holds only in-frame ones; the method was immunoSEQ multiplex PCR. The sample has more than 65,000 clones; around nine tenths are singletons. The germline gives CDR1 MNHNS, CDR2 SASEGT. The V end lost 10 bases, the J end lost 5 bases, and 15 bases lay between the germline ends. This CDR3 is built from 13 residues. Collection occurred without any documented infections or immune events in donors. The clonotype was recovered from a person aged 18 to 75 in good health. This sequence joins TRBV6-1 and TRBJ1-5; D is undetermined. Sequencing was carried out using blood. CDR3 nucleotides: TGTGCCACTCACGGGCTTTTTGATCAGCCCCAGCATTTT. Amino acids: CATHGLFDQPQHF.